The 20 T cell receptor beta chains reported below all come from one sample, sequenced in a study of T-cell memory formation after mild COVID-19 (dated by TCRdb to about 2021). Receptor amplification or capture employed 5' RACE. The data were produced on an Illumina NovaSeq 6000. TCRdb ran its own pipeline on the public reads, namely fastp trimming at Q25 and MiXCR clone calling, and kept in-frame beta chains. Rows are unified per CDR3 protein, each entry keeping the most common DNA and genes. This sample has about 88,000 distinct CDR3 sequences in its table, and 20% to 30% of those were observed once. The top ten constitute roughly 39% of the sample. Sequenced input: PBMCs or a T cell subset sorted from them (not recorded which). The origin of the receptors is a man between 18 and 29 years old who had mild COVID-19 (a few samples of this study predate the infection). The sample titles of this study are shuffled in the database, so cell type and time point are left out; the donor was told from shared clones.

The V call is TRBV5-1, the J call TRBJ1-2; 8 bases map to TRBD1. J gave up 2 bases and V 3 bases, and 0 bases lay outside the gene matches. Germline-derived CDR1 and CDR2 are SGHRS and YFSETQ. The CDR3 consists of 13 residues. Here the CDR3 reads CASSWDRNYGYTF. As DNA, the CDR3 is TGCGCCAGCAGCTGGGACAGGAACTATGGCTACACCTTC.

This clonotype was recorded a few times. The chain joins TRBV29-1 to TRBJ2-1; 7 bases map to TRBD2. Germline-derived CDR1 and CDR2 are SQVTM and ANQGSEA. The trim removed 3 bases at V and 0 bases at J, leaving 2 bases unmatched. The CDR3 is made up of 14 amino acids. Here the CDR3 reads CSVESGTSYNEQFF. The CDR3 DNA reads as TGCAGCGTTGAGAGCGGGACCTCCTACAATGAGCAGTTCTTC.

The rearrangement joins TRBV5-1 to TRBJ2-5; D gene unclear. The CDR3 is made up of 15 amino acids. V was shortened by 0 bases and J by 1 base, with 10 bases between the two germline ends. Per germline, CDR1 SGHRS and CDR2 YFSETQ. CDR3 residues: CASSLAVDFQETQYF. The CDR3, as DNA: TGCGCCAGCAGCTTGGCCGTAGATTTCCAAGAGACCCAGTACTTC.

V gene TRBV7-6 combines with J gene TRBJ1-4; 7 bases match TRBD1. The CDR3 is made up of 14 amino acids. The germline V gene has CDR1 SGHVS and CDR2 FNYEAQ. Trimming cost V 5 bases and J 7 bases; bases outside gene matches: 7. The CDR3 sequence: CASSQGEGSEKLFF. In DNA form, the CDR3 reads TGTGCCAGCAGCCAGGGGGAAGGGAGTGAAAAACTGTTTTTT.

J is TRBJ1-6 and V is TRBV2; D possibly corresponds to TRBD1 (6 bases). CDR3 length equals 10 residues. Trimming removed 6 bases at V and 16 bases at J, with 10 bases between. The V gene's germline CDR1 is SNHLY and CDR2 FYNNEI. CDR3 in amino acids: CASRDSALHF. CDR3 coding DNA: TGTGCCAGCAGGGACAGTGCACTCCACTTT. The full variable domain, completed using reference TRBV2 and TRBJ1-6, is EPEVTQTPSHQVTQMGQEVILRCVPISNHLYFYWYRQILGQKVEFLVSFYNNEISEKSEIFDDQFSVERPDGSNFTLKIRSTKLEDSAMYFCASRDSALHFGNGTRLTVT.

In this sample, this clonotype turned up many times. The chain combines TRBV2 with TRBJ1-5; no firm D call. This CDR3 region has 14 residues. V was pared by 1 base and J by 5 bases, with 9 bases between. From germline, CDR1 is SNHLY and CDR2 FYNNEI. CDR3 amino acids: CASSEVTADQPQHF. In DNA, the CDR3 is TGTGCCAGCAGTGAAGTGACGGCGGATCAGCCCCAGCATTTT.

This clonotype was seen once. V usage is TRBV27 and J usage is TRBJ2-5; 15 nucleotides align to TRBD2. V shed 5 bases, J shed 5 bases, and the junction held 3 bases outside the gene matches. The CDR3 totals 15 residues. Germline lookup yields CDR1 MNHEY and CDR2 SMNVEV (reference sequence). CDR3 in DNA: TGTGCCAGCAGTCCCGGGACTAGCGGGGGGGAGACCCAGTACTTC. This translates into CASSPGTSGGETQYF.

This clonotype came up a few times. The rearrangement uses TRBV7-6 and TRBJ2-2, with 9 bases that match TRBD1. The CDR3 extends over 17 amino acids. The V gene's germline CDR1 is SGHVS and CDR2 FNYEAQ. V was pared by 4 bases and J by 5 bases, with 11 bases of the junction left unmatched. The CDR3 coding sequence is TGTGCCAGCAGCTCAACCCCGGGACAGGGAGGAACCGGGGAGCTGTTTTTT. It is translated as CASSSTPGQGGTGELFF.

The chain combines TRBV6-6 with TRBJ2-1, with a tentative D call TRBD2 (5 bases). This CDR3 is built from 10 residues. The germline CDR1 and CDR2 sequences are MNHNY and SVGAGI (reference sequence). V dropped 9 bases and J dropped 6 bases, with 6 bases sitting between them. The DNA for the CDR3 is TGTGCCAGTCGGGGCAATGAGCAGTTCTTC. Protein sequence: CASRGNEQFF.

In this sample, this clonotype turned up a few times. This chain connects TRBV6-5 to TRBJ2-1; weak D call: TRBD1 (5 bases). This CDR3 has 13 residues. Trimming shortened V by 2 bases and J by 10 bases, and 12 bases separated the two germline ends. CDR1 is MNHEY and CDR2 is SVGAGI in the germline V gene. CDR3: CASSYADSTEQFF. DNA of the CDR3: TGTGCCAGCAGTTACGCCGACAGTACAGAGCAGTTCTTC.

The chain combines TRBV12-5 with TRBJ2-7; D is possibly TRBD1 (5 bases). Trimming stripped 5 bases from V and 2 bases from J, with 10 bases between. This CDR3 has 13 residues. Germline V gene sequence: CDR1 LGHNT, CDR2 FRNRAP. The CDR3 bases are TGTGCTAGTGGTGGGGCAAAGCCCTACGAGCAGTACTTC. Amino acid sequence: CASGGAKPYEQYF.

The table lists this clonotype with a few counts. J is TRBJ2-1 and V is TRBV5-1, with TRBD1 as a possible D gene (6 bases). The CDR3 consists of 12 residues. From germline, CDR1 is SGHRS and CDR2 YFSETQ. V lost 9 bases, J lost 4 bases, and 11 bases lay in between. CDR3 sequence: CATRDRYNEQFF. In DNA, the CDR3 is TGCGCCACCAGAGACAGGTACAATGAGCAGTTCTTC.

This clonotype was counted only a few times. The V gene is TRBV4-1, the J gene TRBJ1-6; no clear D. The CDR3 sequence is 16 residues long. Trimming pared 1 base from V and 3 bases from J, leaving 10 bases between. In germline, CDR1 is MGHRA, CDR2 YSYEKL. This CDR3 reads CASSQVPGSYNSPLHF. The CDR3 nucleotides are TGCGCCAGCAGCCAAGTGCCGGGCAGCTATAATTCACCCCTCCACTTT.

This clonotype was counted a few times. This CDR3 is CASRKSSGVYNEQFF. The CDR3 nucleotides are TGTGCCAGCAGGAAGTCCAGTGGGGTCTACAATGAGCAGTTCTTC. The J gene is TRBJ2-1, the V gene TRBV12-3 or TRBV12-4; D unresolved. The CDR3 spans 15 residues. Trimming cost V 6 bases and J 3 bases, with 15 bases left between them.

CDR3 coding DNA: TGTGCCAGCAGAGAGAACCGGGACAGGGTAAATCAGCCCCAGCATTTT. Translated, it gives CASRENRDRVNQPQHF. V gene TRBV6-5 combines with J gene TRBJ1-5, with 9 bases fitting TRBD1. V shed 6 bases, J shed 4 bases, and the junction held 10 bases outside the gene matches. In germline, CDR1 is MNHEY, CDR2 SVGAGI. The CDR3 spans 16 residues.

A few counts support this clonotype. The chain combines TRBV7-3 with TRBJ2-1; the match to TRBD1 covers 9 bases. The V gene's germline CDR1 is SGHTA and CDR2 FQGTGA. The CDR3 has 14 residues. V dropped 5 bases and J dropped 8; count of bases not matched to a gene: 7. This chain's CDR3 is CASSLGQGSHEQFF. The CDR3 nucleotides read TGTGCCAGCAGCCTGGGACAGGGTTCACATGAGCAGTTCTTC.

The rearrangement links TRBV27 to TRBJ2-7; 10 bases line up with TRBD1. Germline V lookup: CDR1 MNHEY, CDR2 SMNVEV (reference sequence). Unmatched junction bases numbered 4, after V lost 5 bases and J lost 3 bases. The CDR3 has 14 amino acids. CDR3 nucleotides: TGTGCCAGCAGTCCGGGACAGGGGTTCTACGAGCAGTACTTC. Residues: CASSPGQGFYEQYF.

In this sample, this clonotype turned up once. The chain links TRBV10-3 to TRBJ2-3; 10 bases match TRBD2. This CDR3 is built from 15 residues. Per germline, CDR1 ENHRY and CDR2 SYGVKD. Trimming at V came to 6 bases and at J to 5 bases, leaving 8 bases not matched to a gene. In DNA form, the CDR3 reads TGTGCCATCAGGGAACTAGCGGGGCGGGGAGATACGCAGTATTTT. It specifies CAIRELAGRGDTQYF.

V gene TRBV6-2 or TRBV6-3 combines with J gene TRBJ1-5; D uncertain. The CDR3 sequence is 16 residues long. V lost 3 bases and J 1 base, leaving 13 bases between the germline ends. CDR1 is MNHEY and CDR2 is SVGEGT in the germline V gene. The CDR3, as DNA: TGTGCCAGCAGTTATGGAAATTCCTGGAGCAATCAGCCCCAGCATTTT. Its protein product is CASSYGNSWSNQPQHF.

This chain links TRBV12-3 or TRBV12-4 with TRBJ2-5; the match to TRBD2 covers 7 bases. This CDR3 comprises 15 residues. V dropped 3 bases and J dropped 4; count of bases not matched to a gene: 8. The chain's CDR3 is CASSLSSGAVETQYF. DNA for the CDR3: TGTGCCAGCAGTTTGTCCAGCGGGGCGGTAGAGACCCAGTACTTC.